This is a list of T cell receptor beta chains from one sample in a study of blood T cell repertoires in COVID-19. Assay used: immunoSEQ multiplex PCR; TCRdb lists only in-frame clones, some missing. The sample lists tens of thousands of clones, roughly 85% seen once, with approximately 18% in the top ten. Specimen: peripheral blood. The receptors were sampled from a woman aged 60 to 75 with active COVID-19. CDR3s include the opening cysteine and the closing phenylalanine or tryptophan. D genes are given only for firm matches. Where a row states a size, it is once, few, many or the class of an expanded clone; other rows omit it.

TGCGCCAGCAGCCAACGAACAGGGGGAGGTCCCATCGGGGATACGCAGTATTTT | CASSQRTGGGPIGDTQYF | TRBD1 | TRBV4-1 | - | TRBJ2-3
TGTGCCACATGGCAGGTCGGGGGAACCCAGTACTTC | CATWQVGGTQYF | - | TRBV28 | once | TRBJ2-5
TGTGCCAGCAGCCTCCAGGACATCACAGATACGCAGTATTTT | CASSLQDITDTQYF | - | TRBV7-8 | - | TRBJ2-3
TGTGCCAGCAGCTCGGGACAGATCAATGAGCAGTTCTTC | CASSSGQINEQFF | TRBD1 | TRBV7-9 | - | TRBJ2-1
TGCGCCAGCAGTGATCTCGGACTAGCGGCTCGCAATGAGCAGTTCTTC | CASSDLGLAARNEQFF | TRBD2 | TRBV10-2 | - | TRBJ2-1
TGTGCCAGCAGCTTCGGACTGGGCGACAATGAGCAGTTCTTC | CASSFGLGDNEQFF | - | TRBV7-3 | once | TRBJ2-1
TGTGCCAGCAGGGAACAGGGGGCTCGTTCACCCCTCCACTTT | CASREQGARSPLHF | TRBD1 | TRBV28 | - | TRBJ1-6
TGTGCCAGCAGCTCCTGGGGGAGGATGAATGATGCTAATGAAAAACTGTTTTTT | CASSSWGRMNDANEKLFF | - | TRBV7-9 | - | TRBJ1-4
TGTGCCGCTAGTAGCGGGGTGGGGGATACGCAGTATTTT | CAASSGVGDTQYF | TRBD2 | TRBV2 | - | TRBJ2-3
TGTGCCAGCAGTCCAATAACAGCGGCAGCCACCTACGAGCAGTACTTC | CASSPITAAATYEQYF | - | TRBV27 | - | TRBJ2-7
TGTGCCAGCAGCGGACTAGCGGTCGGGGAGCTGTTTTTT | CASSGLAVGELFF | TRBD2 | TRBV3-1/TRBV3-2 | - | TRBJ2-2
TGTGCCAGCAGTTCAGGACTAGCGGGGGAAGAGACCCAGTACTTC | CASSSGLAGEETQYF | TRBD2 | TRBV27 | - | TRBJ2-5
TGTGCCAGCAGCCAAGTAGTGGGAGGCGTCTACGAGCAGTACTTC | CASSQVVGGVYEQYF | - | TRBV4-2 | - | TRBJ2-7
TGCGCCAGCAGCGAGGGACTAGCGGTTGGGGGGGAGCAGTTCTTC | CASSEGLAVGGEQFF | TRBD2 | TRBV5-1 | - | TRBJ2-1
TGCGCCAGCAGTACAGGGTCTGGAAACACCATATATTTT | CASSTGSGNTIYF | - | TRBV5-1 | once | TRBJ1-3
TGTGCCAGCAGTGAACTGGGACACCAGAGCACAGATACGCAGTATTTT | CASSELGHQSTDTQYF | - | TRBV25-1 | - | TRBJ2-3
TGTGCCAGCAGCGCGAACCGGGACAGGGTCTCTGGGGCCAACGTCCTGACTTTC | CASSANRDRVSGANVLTF | TRBD1 | TRBV2 | - | TRBJ2-6
TGTGCCAGCAGCCCCCTCCGGGATCAGTCCTACGAGCAGTACTTC | CASSPLRDQSYEQYF | - | TRBV7-8 | few | TRBJ2-7
TGTGCCAGCAGCCAAGTACGGGGGGCAGGTGAGCAGTTCTTC | CASSQVRGAGEQFF | - | TRBV14 | - | TRBJ2-1
TGTGCCAGCTCACCAGTAAACAGGGAGTTGAGCTATGGCTACACCTTC | CASSPVNRELSYGYTF | - | TRBV18 | - | TRBJ1-2
TGTGCCAGCAGTTTCGGGGGGGCCTCCTACGAGCAGTACTTC | CASSFGGASYEQYF | TRBD2 | TRBV7-9 | - | TRBJ2-7
TGTGCCAGCAGTCTCAGGACTAGCGGGATGACTTACGAGCAGTACTTC | CASSLRTSGMTYEQYF | TRBD2 | TRBV28 | - | TRBJ2-7
TGTGCTAGTGGGTTGTGGGGAGGGAGAGGCACTGAAGCTTTCTTT | CASGLWGGRGTEAFF | - | TRBV12-5 | - | TRBJ1-1
TGTGCCAGCAGTTTAGAGACCCCAGGTACGCAGTATTTT | CASSLETPGTQYF | - | TRBV28 | - | TRBJ2-3
TGTGCCAGCAGCCAAGATCGTCAGGCTCAACAGTACTTC | CASSQDRQAQQYF | - | TRBV4-2 | - | TRBJ2-7
TGTGCCAGCAGTCGGACTAGCGGGAGAAGGGGCGGGGAGCTGTTTTTT | CASSRTSGRRGGELFF | TRBD2 | TRBV2 | - | TRBJ2-2
TGCGCCAGCAGCTCAGGGTCGACAGAGACCCAGTACTTC | CASSSGSTETQYF | - | TRBV5-1 | - | TRBJ2-5
TGTGCCAGCAGTGAAGCCGGGGACACTGAAGCTTTCTTT | CASSEAGDTEAFF | - | TRBV6-1 | - | TRBJ1-1
TGTGCCTGGAGTGTACGAGGAGGTTCTGGAAACACCATATATTTT | CAWSVRGGSGNTIYF | - | TRBV30 | - | TRBJ1-3
TGTGCCATCAGTGGGACTAGCGGGGGCCCGGGTCGGTTCTTC | CAISGTSGGPGRFF | TRBD2 | TRBV10-3 | - | TRBJ2-1
TGTGCCAGCAGTTTACGCGGAGGCGGAGGGAGGTACGAGCAGTACTTC | CASSLRGGGGRYEQYF | - | TRBV7-2 | - | TRBJ2-7
TGTGCCAGCAGTTCGTCGGGGATCCCCGCCTCCTTC | CASSSSGIPASF | - | TRBV28 | - | TRBJ1-2
TGTGCCTGGAGCTCCGGACAGGATCATTCACCCCTCCACTTT | CAWSSGQDHSPLHF | TRBD1 | TRBV30 | - | TRBJ1-6
TGCGCCAGCAGCCAAACCGGAACTACAGGGATTAATGAAAAACTGTTTTTT | CASSQTGTTGINEKLFF | - | TRBV4-1 | - | TRBJ1-4
TGTGCCAGCAGTACACAGGGTCTTAACGGTGAAAAACTGTTTTTT | CASSTQGLNGEKLFF | - | TRBV2 | - | TRBJ1-4
TGTGCCAGCAGGAAGCGTGTAAGCGGGGACGCTTTCAATGAGCAGTTCTTC | CASRKRVSGDAFNEQFF | TRBD2 | TRBV2 | - | TRBJ2-1
TGTGCCAGCAGCTTTAAGGGGGGGGTCTACAATGAGCAGTTCTTC | CASSFKGGVYNEQFF | - | TRBV11-2 | once | TRBJ2-1
TGTGCCAGCAGCTCCTTTATGGGGGGTTCCACCGGGGAGCTGTTTTTT | CASSSFMGGSTGELFF | - | TRBV7-9 | few | TRBJ2-2
TGTGCCAGCAGTTACGGGAGATACGACACAGATACGCAGTATTTT | CASSYGRYDTDTQYF | - | TRBV5-4 | - | TRBJ2-3
TGTGCCAGCAGCTTGGGGGGTGGCGGGTTGAACATTCAGTACTTC | CASSLGGGGLNIQYF | - | TRBV5-4 | once | TRBJ2-4
TGCGCCAGCAGCTTCCAGGGATCTGACTATGGCTACACCTTC | CASSFQGSDYGYTF | - | TRBV5-1 | - | TRBJ1-2
TGTGCCAGCAGTTTTGGCGGGAGTGGCGGGGATACAGATACGCAGTATTTT | CASSFGGSGGDTDTQYF | TRBD2 | TRBV28 | - | TRBJ2-3
TGTGCCAGCACCATTAAGAGGGAGGCGGGAGATACGCAGTATTTT | CASTIKREAGDTQYF | - | TRBV28 | - | TRBJ2-3
TGTGCCAGTAGTATAGCCCTCCTCCGGCAGGGCGGTAGGGAGCCCCAGCATTTT | CASSIALLRQGGREPQHF | - | TRBV19 | once | TRBJ1-5
TGCGCCAGCTCCACCGATGGAGTGAACACTGAAGCTTTCTTT | CASSTDGVNTEAFF | - | TRBV5-1 | - | TRBJ1-1
TGTGCCAGCGGATCGGACAGGGTAGGGTTCCACACACTACTAGGGTTCCGAAACACCATATATTTT | CASGSDRVGFHTLLGFRNTIYF | - | TRBV21-1 | - | TRBJ1-3
TGCGCCAGCAGCCTGACAGTAAACACTGAAGCTTTCTTT | CASSLTVNTEAFF | - | TRBV5-1 | - | TRBJ1-1
TGTGCCAGCTCACCGACGGATGACTCCACCGGGGAGCTGTTTTTT | CASSPTDDSTGELFF | - | TRBV18 | few | TRBJ2-2
TGTGCCAGCAGCTTTATAGCGGGAGCGGGGGAGACCCAGTACTTC | CASSFIAGAGETQYF | TRBD2 | TRBV7-2 | - | TRBJ2-5
TGTGCCGCCGAACCCGGGACAGGAGCCTACGAGCAGTACTTC | CAAEPGTGAYEQYF | TRBD1 | TRBV30 | - | TRBJ2-7
TGCGCCAGCAGCCAAGATTCCAGCGGGAGGCCCGGGGGCGGGGAGCTGTTTTTT | CASSQDSSGRPGGGELFF | TRBD2 | TRBV4-1 | - | TRBJ2-2
TGTGCCAGTAGTCGCGGAGGGACTGGAAACACCATATATTTT | CASSRGGTGNTIYF | - | TRBV19 | once | TRBJ1-3
TGTGCCTGGAGTGAATGGGAGACTGGCCCCAATGAGCAGTTCTTC | CAWSEWETGPNEQFF | - | TRBV30 | medium-sized | TRBJ2-1
TGTGCCACCAGTGAAACAGGGCATGGCTACACCTTC | CATSETGHGYTF | - | TRBV24-1 | - | TRBJ1-2
TGTGCCAGCAGTTCTACTTCAGGGGTCGGGGAGCTGTTTTTT | CASSSTSGVGELFF | - | TRBV6-2/TRBV6-3 | - | TRBJ2-2
TGTGCCAGCAGCCGGGACAGGGGAACAGATACGCAGTATTTT | CASSRDRGTDTQYF | TRBD1 | TRBV5-4 | - | TRBJ2-3
TGTGCCACCAGTGATATGAGGGTTGGCTCCTACAATGAGCAGTTCTTC | CATSDMRVGSYNEQFF | - | TRBV24-1 | - | TRBJ2-1
TGCAGCGTCTCTATAGAGACCCAGTACTTC | CSVSIETQYF | - | TRBV29-1 | - | TRBJ2-5
TGTGCCAGCAGTTTAATGGCCTCCGGGGGGCTTGGCGGCTACACCTTC | CASSLMASGGLGGYTF | - | TRBV28 | - | TRBJ1-2
TGCGCCAGCAGCCAGGGGCGGGAGGCGAACACCGGGGAGCTGTTTTTT | CASSQGREANTGELFF | TRBD2 | TRBV4-1 | - | TRBJ2-2